One sample yielded the 7 T cell receptor beta chains listed below, sequenced in a study of cytomegalovirus exposure and HLA in healthy donors. TCRdb's table, derived via immunoSEQ multiplex PCR, lists solely in-frame clones and lacks some. Of about 160,000 clones in the sample, around 85% are singletons; the top ten hold under 7%. What was sequenced was PBMCs. Receptor source: a woman aged 25 to 45 in good health and CMV-seronegative.

The chain is built from TRBV12-1 and TRBJ1-2; the table names TRBD1, a call not compared with the DNA. TRBV12-1 is a pseudogene segment. This CDR3 is built from 11 residues. The CDR3 sequence: CASSLGGGYTF. CDR3 DNA sequence: TGTGCCAGCAGCTTAGGGGGCGGCTACACCTTC.

This rearrangement joins TRBV19 to TRBJ1-5; 7 positions match TRBD1. The germline gives CDR1 LNHDA, CDR2 SQIVND (reference sequence). CDR3 length: 15 amino acids. V was clipped by 0 bases and J by 5 bases; unmatched bases: 4. The CDR3 nucleotides read TGTGCCAGTAGTATAGACGACAGGGAGTATCAGCCCCAGCATTTT. This sequence encodes CASSIDDREYQPQHF.

The V call is TRBV4-2, the J call TRBJ2-2; 13 bases line up with TRBD2. Unmatched junction bases numbered 8, after V lost 1 base and J lost 6 bases. Germline V gene data show CDR1 as LGHNA and CDR2 as YNFKEQ. CDR3 length: 18 amino acids. The CDR3 loop is CASSQVQGLAGLPGELFF. DNA of the CDR3: TGTGCCAGCAGCCAAGTCCAGGGACTAGCGGGACTTCCCGGGGAGCTGTTTTTT.

The J gene is TRBJ2-1, the V gene TRBV6-1; no firm D call. CDR3 length: 14 amino acids. The V gene lost 3 bases and the J gene lost 3 bases, with 9 bases spanning the gap. Per germline, CDR1 MNHNS and CDR2 SASEGT. DNA for the CDR3: TGTGCCAGCAGTGAGCTGCAGCTCTACAATGAGCAGTTCTTC. Its translation is CASSELQLYNEQFF.

V and J are TRBV5-8 and TRBJ1-2; the D gene is possibly TRBD1 (5 bases). The CDR3 contains 17 residues. V was trimmed by 0 bases and J by 0 bases, leaving 15 bases between them. Germline V gene sequence: CDR1 SGHTS, CDR2 YDEGEE. The CDR3 loop reads CASSLVIGAQANYGYTF. The CDR3 coding sequence is TGTGCCAGCAGCTTGGTGATAGGGGCGCAAGCTAACTATGGCTACACCTTC.

This rearrangement joins TRBV7-9 to TRBJ2-2, with a weak D call TRBD2 (5 bases). Trimming removed 5 bases from V and 3 bases from J, with 16 bases in between. Looked up from germline, CDR1 is SEHNR and CDR2 is FQNEAQ (reference sequence). The CDR3 runs 16 residues. The CDR3 nucleotides are TGTGCCAGCAGCAACATGCGAGGGAGCGACACCGGGGAGCTGTTTTTT. This translates into CASSNMRGSDTGELFF.

The V and J genes are TRBV2 and TRBJ1-2; 7 bases fit TRBD1. This CDR3 comprises 16 residues. With 1 base clipped from V and 5 bases from J, the junction kept 10 bases outside the gene matches. Germline CDR1 reads SNHLY; CDR2 reads FYNNEI. CDR3 in DNA: TGTGCCAGCAGTGAAGGCTCCCCGGGACAGCTATATGGCTACACCTTC. Protein: CASSEGSPGQLYGYTF.